The sample holds a few counts of the clone carrying this TCR beta chain. What it binds is not known. Treatment denoted: roughly 10-day PBMC culture with coronavirus spike peptide pools or control peptides (ViraFEST assay). ViraFEST stimulated the growth of antigen-specific T cells using peptide pools and subsequently profiled their TCRs by sequencing. The CDR3 is made up of 16 amino acids. Germline-derived CDR1 and CDR2 are MNHEY and SVGEGT. V lost 4 bases to trimming and J lost 2 bases, with 15 bases between them. This sample is drawn from a study of vaccination and CD4 T cells after COVID-19. Study-level background: Samples after vaccination came a median around 70 days past dose two, ranging 14 to 241. Overlapping SARS-CoV-2, HCoV-NL63, HCoV-OC43 and HCoV-229E spike peptides stimulated the cells. Study outcomes and limitations: Median numbers of SARS-CoV-2-reactive clonotypes increased from approximately 23 to 38 (not a significant change).

Sequencing of DNA taken from cultured CD4+ T cells relied on the Oncomine TCR Beta short-read assay. TCRdb ran MiXCR on the PCR reads and lists one entry per CDR3 protein. The sample holds about 15,000 distinct CDR3 sequences, 52% seen once. V gene TRBV6-2 or TRBV6-3 combines with J gene TRBJ1-5; maybe TRBD1 (5 bases). This clonotype was obtained from a human donor who had recovered from COVID-19. The specimen was CD4+ T cells from blood, cultured in vitro. CDR3 coding DNA: TGTGCCAGCAGTTTCCCGACAGTAAATGGCAATCAGCCCCAGCATTTT. Protein sequence: CASSFPTVNGNQPQHF.